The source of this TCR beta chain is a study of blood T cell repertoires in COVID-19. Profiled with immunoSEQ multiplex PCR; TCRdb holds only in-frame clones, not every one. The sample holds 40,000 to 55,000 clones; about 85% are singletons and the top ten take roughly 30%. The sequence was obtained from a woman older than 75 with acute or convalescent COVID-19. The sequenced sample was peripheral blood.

CDR3 loop: CATSQPPPTGRNEQFF. As DNA, the CDR3 is TGTGCCACCAGCCAACCTCCTCCGACAGGGAGGAATGAGCAGTTCTTC. The chain is built from TRBV15 and TRBJ2-1; D possibly corresponds to TRBD1 (7 bases). The germline CDR1 and CDR2 sequences are LNHNV and YYDKDF (reference sequence). This CDR3 has 16 amino acids. The germline V and J ends were trimmed by 5 bases and 7 bases, with 21 bases remaining between them. The variable domain in full, with the rest retrieved from reference TRBV15 and TRBJ2-1, is DAMVIQNPRYQVTQFGKPVTLSCSQTLNHNVMYWYQQKSSQAPKLLFHYYDKDFNNEADTPDNFQSRRPNTSFCFLDIRSPGLGDTAMYLCATSQPPPTGRNEQFFGPGTRLTVL.